The 19 T cell receptor beta chains below were found in one sample sequenced in a study of shared clonotypes between healthy human individuals. Produced via immunoSEQ multiplex PCR; TCRdb's table is partial and in-frame only. The sample has more than 2 million clones; about 95% are singletons. CD45RO negativity and positive selection for CCR7 defined naive CD8 cells, a population that excluded terminally differentiated effector memory CD45RA+ cells. The specimen was naive CD8+ T cells sorted from blood. These receptor sequences come from a man aged 18 to 29 in good health.

This clone was detected only once. The chain joins TRBV7-6 to TRBJ2-1; possibly TRBD2 for D (6 bases). Per the germline V gene, CDR1 is SGHVS and CDR2 is FNYEAQ. V was clipped by 5 bases and J by 10 bases, with 12 bases between them. The CDR3 loop spans 12 amino acids. The CDR3 DNA follows: TGTGCCAGCAGCCCCGCGGGGCCAGAGCAGTTCTTC. It yields the protein CASSPAGPEQFF.

In its sample, this clone was seen a few times. The gene calls are TRBV15 and TRBJ2-7; D is perhaps TRBD2 (5 bases). Per germline, CDR1 LNHNV and CDR2 YYDKDF (reference sequence). Trimming took 0 bases from V and 4 from J, leaving 13 bases between them. This CDR3 has 15 residues. The CDR3 coding sequence is TGTGCCACCAGCAGAGAGAGGACTGCGTCATACGAGCAGTACTTC. This translates into CATSRERTASYEQYF.

This clone has just one count. The genes are TRBV6-6 and TRBJ1-4, with D hard to call. V was shortened by 2 bases and J by 8 bases, with 3 bases between the two germline ends. The CDR3 extends over 11 amino acids. Germline V gene sequence: CDR1 MNHNY, CDR2 SVGAGI (reference sequence). CDR3 bases: TGTGCCAGCAGTTACCACGAAAAACTGTTTTTT. This translates into CASSYHEKLFF.

This chain joins TRBV2 and TRBJ2-3, with no clear D. Germline V gene sequence: CDR1 SNHLY, CDR2 FYNNEI. The CDR3 is 13 amino acids. Trimming stripped 0 bases from V and 4 bases from J, with 5 bases between. In DNA form, the CDR3 reads TGTGCCAGCAGTGAAGCCGCGGCAGATACGCAGTATTTT. Amino acids: CASSEAAADTQYF.

The sample holds one count of this clone. This sequence joins TRBV13 and TRBJ1-2, with TRBD1 as a possible D gene (6 bases). The CDR3 runs 15 residues. Trimming cost V 4 bases and J 6 bases, with 18 bases left between them. In germline, CDR1 is PRHDT, CDR2 FYEKMQ (reference sequence). This chain's CDR3 is CASSSRAGRTDGYTF. CDR3 in DNA: TGTGCCAGCAGCTCCAGGGCAGGGAGGACAGATGGCTACACCTTC.

CDR3 loop: CASSLSGDGYEQYF. As DNA, the CDR3 is TGTGCCAGCAGCTTGTCGGGGGATGGCTACGAGCAGTACTTC. V and J are TRBV5-4 and TRBJ2-7, with D tentatively TRBD2 (6 bases). The CDR3 is 14 amino acids. V lost 1 base and J 3 bases, leaving 11 bases between the germline ends. Germline V gives CDR1 SGHNT, CDR2 YYREEE (reference sequence).

This chain joins TRBV27 and TRBJ2-3; D gene ambiguous. The germline CDR1 and CDR2 sequences are MNHEY and SMNVEV (reference sequence). V lost 5 bases and J lost 0, with 12 bases in between. The CDR3 loop spans 15 amino acids. The CDR3 reads CASSPWAESTDTQYF. CDR3 nucleotide sequence: TGTGCCAGCAGTCCTTGGGCGGAAAGCACAGATACGCAGTATTTT.

The rearrangement links TRBV4-3 to TRBJ2-3, with 10 bases lining up with TRBD2. Germline values: CDR1 LGHNA, CDR2 YSLEER. This CDR3 region has 18 residues. V lost 0 bases and J lost 1; bases outside the gene matches: 7. CDR3 coding DNA: TGCGCCAGCAGCCAAGATAGTAGGCTAGCGGGAGGCACAGATACGCAGTATTTT. It encodes CASSQDSRLAGGTDTQYF.

The chain links TRBV5-4 to TRBJ2-1, with 10 bases matching TRBD2. The CDR3 contains 17 residues. J was trimmed by 4 bases and V by 4 bases; bases with no gene match: 11. Germline V gene data show CDR1 as SGHNT and CDR2 as YYREEE (reference sequence). DNA of the CDR3: TGTGCCAGCAGCCTAGATTCCGGGACTAGCGTATACAATGAGCAGTTCTTC. Its protein product is CASSLDSGTSVYNEQFF.

This clone showed up just once. The rearrangement links TRBV27 to TRBJ1-1; maybe TRBD1 (5 bases). The CDR3 has 12 amino acids. CDR1 MNHEY and CDR2 SMNVEV come from the germline V gene (reference sequence). The germline V and J ends were trimmed by 6 bases and 5 bases, with 10 bases remaining between them. The CDR3 sequence is CASRGRDTEAFF. In nucleotides, the CDR3 is TGTGCCAGCAGGGGGCGAGATACTGAAGCTTTCTTT.

V usage is TRBV2 and J usage is TRBJ2-3, with 8 bases fitting TRBD2. This CDR3 is built from 15 residues. Germline CDR1 reads SNHLY; CDR2 reads FYNNEI. V gave up 4 bases and J gave up 3 bases; unmatched junction bases: 6. The CDR3 here is CASSASGGLTDTQYF. In nucleotides, the CDR3 is TGTGCCAGCAGTGCGTCGGGGGGGCTAACAGATACGCAGTATTTT. The full variable domain, completed using reference TRBV2 and TRBJ2-3, is EPEVTQTPSHQVTQMGQEVILRCVPISNHLYFYWYRQILGQKVEFLVSFYNNEISEKSEIFDDQFSVERPDGSNFTLKIRSTKLEDSAMYFCASSASGGLTDTQYFGPGTRLTVL.

This clone was recorded only once. This chain joins TRBV7-2 and TRBJ1-1, with 7 bases identical to TRBD1. The CDR3 extends over 15 amino acids. Germline CDR1 SGHTA, CDR2 FQGNSA. V lost 4 bases, J lost 0 bases, and 5 bases stayed unmatched. For the CDR3, the DNA is TGTGCCAGCAGCTCTGGGACAGACATGAACACTGAAGCTTTCTTT. Amino acid sequence: CASSSGTDMNTEAFF.

The chain joins TRBV10-2 to TRBJ1-5, with TRBD1 matching over 12 bases. This CDR3 spans 17 amino acids. J gave up 2 bases and V 5 bases, and 7 bases lay outside the gene matches. In germline, CDR1 is WSHSY, CDR2 SAAADI. CDR3 protein: CASSKPGQGAGNQPQHF. Written as DNA, the CDR3 is TGCGCCAGCAGTAAACCGGGACAGGGGGCCGGCAATCAGCCCCAGCATTTT.

As regards this clone: This CDR3 is also generated by other DNA sequences in the sample. J is TRBJ1-5 and V is TRBV27; the D gene is possibly TRBD1 (5 bases). CDR3 length: 14 amino acids. Between the trimmed V and J ends, which lost 2 bases and 3 bases, there was a span of 8 bases. Germline values: CDR1 MNHEY, CDR2 SMNVEV (reference sequence). CDR3 sequence: CASSLTGTNQPQHF. The CDR3 coding sequence is TGTGCCAGCAGTTTAACAGGAACCAATCAGCCCCAGCATTTT.

Comments on this clone: Other DNA sequences within the sample encode an identical CDR3. The chain carries TRBV7-9 and TRBJ2-5; D tentatively reads TRBD1 or TRBD2 (5 bases each). With 1 base removed from V and 4 bases from J, the gap between germline ends came to 7 bases. Per the germline V gene, CDR1 is SEHNR and CDR2 is FQNEAQ (reference sequence). The CDR3 is made up of 13 amino acids. CDR3 coding DNA: TGTGCCAGCAGCTTAGGTGGGGGAGAGACCCAGTACTTC. Its translation: CASSLGGGETQYF.

This clone was recorded only once. V and J are TRBV14 and TRBJ2-7; the D is unclear. The CDR3 consists of 13 residues. The ends were cut back, 1 base at V and 7 bases at J, with 11 bases in the middle. Germline V gives CDR1 SGHDN, CDR2 FVKESK. In nucleotides, the CDR3 is TGTGCCAGCAGCCAAGGGATGGCGTCTGAGCAGTACTTC. This encodes CASSQGMASEQYF.

The CDR3 here is CASTRTGDTGELFF. CDR3 coding DNA: TGTGCCAGCACTAGGACAGGGGACACCGGGGAGCTGTTTTTT. The chain combines TRBV6-5 with TRBJ2-2, with 9 bases fitting TRBD1. The CDR3 is 14 residues long. The ends lost 7 bases at V and 3 bases at J; junction bases unmatched: 3. Germline CDR1 reads MNHEY; CDR2 reads SVGAGI.

The rearrangement uses TRBV6-5 and TRBJ2-1; 12 bases line up with TRBD2. In germline, CDR1 is MNHEY, CDR2 SVGAGI. Trimming took 6 bases from V and 7 from J; bases not matched to a gene: 7. The CDR3 runs to 15 residues. The CDR3: CASSRLAGEGNEQFF. In nucleotides, the CDR3 is TGTGCCAGCAGCCGACTAGCGGGAGAGGGGAATGAGCAGTTCTTC.

This chain uses TRBV29-1 with TRBJ1-2; TRBD1 aligns across 7 bases. Germline lookup yields CDR1 SQVTM and CDR2 ANQGSEA. V was clipped by 1 base and J by 2 bases; unmatched bases: 4. The CDR3 totals 14 residues. The CDR3 bases are TGCAGCGTTGAAGTTAGGGGGCGGAACTATGGCTACACCTTC. Its protein is CSVEVRGRNYGYTF.